Below, one TCR beta chain is given with its context. With 60 Vbeta and 13 Jbeta primers, the PCR was carried out. Sequenced by immunoSEQ multiplex PCR; TCRdb stores in-frame clones only, minus some. The sample yields about 130,000 clones, approximately 80% seen once. CDR3 length: 14 amino acids. CDR1 is SQVTM and CDR2 is ANQGSEA in the germline V gene. Trimming pared 4 bases from V and 3 bases from J, leaving 15 bases between. The data stem from a study of cytomegalovirus exposure and HLA in healthy donors. Study background: An early release of data contained some 80 million unique TCRs, which came from HLA-typed donors.

Sequenced input: PBMCs. The rearrangement links TRBV29-1 to TRBJ1-1, with D tentatively TRBD1 (6 bases). The sequence derives from a woman between 35 and 50 years old in good health and CMV-seropositive. CDR3 amino acids: CSVAEFSGDTEAFF. The CDR3 bases are TGCAGCGTTGCCGAGTTCTCAGGGGACACTGAAGCTTTCTTT.